This record concerns one T cell receptor (beta chain) sequence. The ends lost 5 bases at V and 2 bases at J; junction bases unmatched: 5. The CDR3 length is 16 residues. Germline V lookup: CDR1 SGHTA, CDR2 FQGTGA. This sample is drawn from a study of T cells in Graves' hyperthyroidism and ophthalmopathy. Hyperthyroidism had been newly diagnosed in patients aged 18 to 65, and its duration was under 2 months. TCR beta CDR3 regions were amplified from RNA. The HTBI primer set drove a first-round RT-PCR of the TCR CDR3. TCRdb analysed the multiplex PCR reads with MiXCR anew, one entry per CDR3 protein. This sample has about 480,000 distinct CDR3 sequences; under 15% occur once, and the top ten carry about 17%.

The chain combines TRBV7-3 with TRBJ2-2; 10 bases line up with TRBD2. Sequencing used blood. The TCR comes from a young woman with Graves' hyperthyroidism. The CDR3 is CASSPLAGVNTGELFF. The CDR3 coding sequence is TGTGCCAGCAGCCCCCTAGCGGGAGTAAACACCGGGGAGCTGTTTTTT.